The source of this T cell receptor (beta chain) is a study of neoadjuvant anti-PD-1 for oral cavity cancer. Germline-derived CDR1 and CDR2 are SGDLS and YYNGEE. The CDR3 is made up of 15 amino acids. V lost 0 bases and J lost 4; bases outside the gene matches: 2. On this clone: The antigen is not known.

Overall study results and limits: Non-responders to neoadjuvant nivolumab had significantly more clonal PBMC T cells than responders.

Blood libraries mostly used approximately 450 ng genomic DNA, six replicates each. TCRdb's copy holds only in-frame clones and misses some; the assay was immunoSEQ multiplex PCR. The top ten hold over 3% of the sample, which has around 81,000 clones, under 90% seen once. The sequence was obtained from a person aged 35-79 years with oral cavity squamous cell carcinoma. The input for sequencing was PBMCs, taken before nivolumab (anti-PD-1) treatment. The chain combines TRBV9 with TRBJ2-3, with TRBD2 matching over 10 bases. The CDR3 is CASSVEAGGPDTQYF. DNA of the CDR3: TGTGCCAGCAGCGTAGAAGCGGGAGGGCCAGATACGCAGTATTTT.